This T cell receptor beta chain is from a study of control samples from healthy donors and cancer patients. TCRdb keeps only in-frame clones here, not all; method: immunoSEQ multiplex PCR. Here the sample spans 150,000 to 200,000 clones, around 88% being singletons. Germline values: CDR1 SGHRS, CDR2 YFSETQ. This CDR3 is built from 14 residues. Trimming left V 0 bases short and J 8 bases short, with 14 bases between. The sample was blood. The chain carries TRBV5-1 and TRBJ1-2, with no clear D. This TCR was recovered from a woman aged 25 to 39 in good health. The CDR3 DNA is TGCGCCAGCAGCTTGGCCGGAGACGCGGTCGGCTACACCTTC. Translated: CASSLAGDAVGYTF. Full variable domain (missing parts from reference TRBV5-1 and TRBJ1-2): KAGVTQTPRYLIKTRGQQVTLSCSPISGHRSVSWYQQTPGQGLQFLFEYFSETQRNKGNFPGRFSGRQFSNSRSEMNVSTLELGDSALYLCASSLAGDAVGYTFGSGTRLTVV.